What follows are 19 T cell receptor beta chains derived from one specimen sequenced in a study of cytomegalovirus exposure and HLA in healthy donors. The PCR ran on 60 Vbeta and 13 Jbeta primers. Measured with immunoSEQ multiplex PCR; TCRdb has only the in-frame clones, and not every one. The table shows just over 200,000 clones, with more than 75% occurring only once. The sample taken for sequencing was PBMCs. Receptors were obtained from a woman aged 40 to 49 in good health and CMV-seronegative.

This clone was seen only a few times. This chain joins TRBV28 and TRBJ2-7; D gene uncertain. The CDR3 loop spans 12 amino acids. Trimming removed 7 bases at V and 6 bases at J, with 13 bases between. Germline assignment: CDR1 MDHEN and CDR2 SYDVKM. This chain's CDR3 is CASKELLGEQYF. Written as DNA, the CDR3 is TGTGCCAGCAAGGAACTTCTAGGCGAGCAGTACTTC. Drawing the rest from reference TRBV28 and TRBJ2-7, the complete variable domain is DVKVTQSSRYLVKRTGEKVFLECVQDMDHENMFWYRQDPGLGLRLIYFSYDVKMKEKGDIPEGYSVSREKKERFSLILESASTNQTSMYLCASKELLGEQYFGPGTRLTVT.

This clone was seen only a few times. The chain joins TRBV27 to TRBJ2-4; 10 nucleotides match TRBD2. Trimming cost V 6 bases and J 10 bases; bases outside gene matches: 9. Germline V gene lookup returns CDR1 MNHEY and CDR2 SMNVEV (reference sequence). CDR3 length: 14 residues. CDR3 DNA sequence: TGTGCCAGCAGCCAAGCGGGAGGGCCGAGTATTCAGTACTTC. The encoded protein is CASSQAGGPSIQYF.

The CDR3 DNA follows: TGTGCCAGCAGCTACGGGACTAGCGGGATCACCACAGATACGCAGTATTTT. It yields the protein CASSYGTSGITTDTQYF. The gene calls are TRBV7-9 and TRBJ2-3, with 13 bases aligning to TRBD2. CDR1 and CDR2 from the germline V gene are SEHNR and FQNEAQ (reference sequence). V gave up 4 bases and J gave up 2 bases; unmatched junction bases: 6. The CDR3 length is 17 residues.

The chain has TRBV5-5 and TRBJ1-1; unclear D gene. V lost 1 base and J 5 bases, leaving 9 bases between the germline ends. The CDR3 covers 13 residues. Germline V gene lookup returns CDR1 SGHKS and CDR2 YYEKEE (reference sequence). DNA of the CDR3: TGTGCCAGCAGCTTGTTCGGTGATACTGAAGCTTTCTTT. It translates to CASSLFGDTEAFF.

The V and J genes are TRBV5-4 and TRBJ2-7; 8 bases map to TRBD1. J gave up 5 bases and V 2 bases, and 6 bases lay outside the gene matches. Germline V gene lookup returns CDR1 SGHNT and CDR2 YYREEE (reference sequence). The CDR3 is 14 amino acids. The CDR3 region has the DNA TGTGCCAGCAGCTTTCGGACAGGGATCGACGAGCAGTACTTC. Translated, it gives CASSFRTGIDEQYF.

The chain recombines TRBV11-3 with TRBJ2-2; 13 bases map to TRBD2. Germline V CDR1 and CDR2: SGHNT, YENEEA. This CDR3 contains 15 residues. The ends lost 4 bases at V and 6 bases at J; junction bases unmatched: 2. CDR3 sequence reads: CASSSTSGRPGELFF. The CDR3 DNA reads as TGTGCCAGCAGCTCGACTAGCGGGAGGCCCGGGGAGCTGTTTTTT.

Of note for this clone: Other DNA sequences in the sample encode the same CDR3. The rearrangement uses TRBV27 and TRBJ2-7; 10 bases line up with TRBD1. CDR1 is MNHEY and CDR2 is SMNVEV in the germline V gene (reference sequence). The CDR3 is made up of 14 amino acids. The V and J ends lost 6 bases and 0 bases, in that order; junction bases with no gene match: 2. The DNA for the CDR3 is TGTGCCAGCAGCCGGACAGGGGGCTCCTACGAGCAGTACTTC. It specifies CASSRTGGSYEQYF.

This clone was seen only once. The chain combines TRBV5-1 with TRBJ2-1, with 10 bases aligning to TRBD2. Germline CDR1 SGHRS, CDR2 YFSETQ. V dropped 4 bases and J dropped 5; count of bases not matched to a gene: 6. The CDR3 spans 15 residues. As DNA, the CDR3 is TGCGCCAGCAGCGGAGGGACTAGCGTGAACAATGAGCAGTTCTTC. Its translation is CASSGGTSVNNEQFF.

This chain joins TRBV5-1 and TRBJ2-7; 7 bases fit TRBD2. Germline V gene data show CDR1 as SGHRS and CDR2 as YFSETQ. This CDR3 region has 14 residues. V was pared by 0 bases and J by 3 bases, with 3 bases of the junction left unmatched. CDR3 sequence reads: CASSLEAGVYEQYF. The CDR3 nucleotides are TGCGCCAGCAGCTTGGAGGCGGGAGTCTACGAGCAGTACTTC.

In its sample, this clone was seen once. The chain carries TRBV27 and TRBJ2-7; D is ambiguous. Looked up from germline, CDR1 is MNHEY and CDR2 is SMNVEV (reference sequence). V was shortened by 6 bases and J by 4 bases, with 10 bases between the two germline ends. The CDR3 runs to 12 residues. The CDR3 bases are TGTGCCAGCAGCCCTTCAGCGTACGAGCAGTACTTC. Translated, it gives CASSPSAYEQYF.

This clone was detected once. The CDR3 is CASSLAEGAGELFF. The CDR3 DNA sequence: TGCGCCAGCAGCTTGGCCGAGGGGGCCGGGGAGCTGTTTTTT. V and J are TRBV5-1 and TRBJ2-2; TRBD1 is a possible D gene (6 bases). Germline CDR1 and CDR2: SGHRS and YFSETQ. The V end lost 0 bases, the J end lost 6 bases, and 9 bases lay between the germline ends. The CDR3 contains 14 residues.

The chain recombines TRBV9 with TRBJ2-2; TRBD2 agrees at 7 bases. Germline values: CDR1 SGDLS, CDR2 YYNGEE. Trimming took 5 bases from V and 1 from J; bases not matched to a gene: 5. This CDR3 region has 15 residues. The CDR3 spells CASSFSSGNTGELFF. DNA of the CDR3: TGTGCCAGCAGTTTCTCTAGCGGGAACACCGGGGAGCTGTTTTTT.

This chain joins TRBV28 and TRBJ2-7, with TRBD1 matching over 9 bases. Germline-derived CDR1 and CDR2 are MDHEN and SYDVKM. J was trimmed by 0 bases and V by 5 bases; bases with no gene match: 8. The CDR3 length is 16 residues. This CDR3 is CASSNVGDRASYEQYF. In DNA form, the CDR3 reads TGTGCCAGCAGTAATGTAGGGGACAGGGCCTCCTACGAGCAGTACTTC.

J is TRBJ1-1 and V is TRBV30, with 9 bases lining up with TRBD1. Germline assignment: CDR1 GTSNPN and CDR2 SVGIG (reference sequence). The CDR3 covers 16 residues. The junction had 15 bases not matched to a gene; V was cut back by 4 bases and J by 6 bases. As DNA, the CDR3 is TGTGCCTGGACCGGGGGACAGGGTTTACTTTGGGCTGAAGCTTTCTTT. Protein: CAWTGGQGLLWAEAFF.

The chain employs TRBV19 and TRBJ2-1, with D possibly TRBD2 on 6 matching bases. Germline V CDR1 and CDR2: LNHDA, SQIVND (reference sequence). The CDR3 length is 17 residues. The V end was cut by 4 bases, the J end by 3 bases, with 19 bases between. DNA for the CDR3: TGTGCCAGTAGTAATTTGGTGGGGGGAGGAAGCTACAATGAGCAGTTCTTC. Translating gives CASSNLVGGGSYNEQFF.

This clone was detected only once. The CDR3 region has the DNA TGTGCCAGCAGCTTTCTAGCTAGTATTATCGATACGCAGTATTTT. Translated: CASSFLASIIDTQYF. The chain couples TRBV7-9 to TRBJ2-3, with D perhaps matching TRBD2 (5 bases). The germline V and J ends were trimmed by 3 bases and 6 bases, with 16 bases remaining between them. Germline assignment: CDR1 SEHNR and CDR2 FQNEAQ (reference sequence). This CDR3 has 15 amino acids.

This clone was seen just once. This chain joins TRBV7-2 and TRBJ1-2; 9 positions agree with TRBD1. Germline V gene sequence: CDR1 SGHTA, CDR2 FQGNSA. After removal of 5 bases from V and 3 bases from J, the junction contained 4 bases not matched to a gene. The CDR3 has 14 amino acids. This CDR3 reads CASSVGQGHYGYTF. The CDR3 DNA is TGTGCCAGCAGCGTAGGACAGGGGCACTATGGCTACACCTTC. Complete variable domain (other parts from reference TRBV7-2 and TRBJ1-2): GAGVSQSPSNKVTEKGKDVELRCDPISGHTALYWYRQSLGQGLEFLIYFQGNSAPDKSGLPSDRFSAERTGGSVSTLTIQRTQQEDSAVYLCASSVGQGHYGYTFGSGTRLTVV.

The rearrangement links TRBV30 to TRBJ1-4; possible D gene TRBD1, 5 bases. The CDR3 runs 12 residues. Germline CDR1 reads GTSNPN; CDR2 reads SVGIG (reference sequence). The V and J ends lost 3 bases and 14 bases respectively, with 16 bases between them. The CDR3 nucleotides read TGTGCCTGGAGCCCCACAGGACCCCTCCTGTTTTTT. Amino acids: CAWSPTGPLLFF.

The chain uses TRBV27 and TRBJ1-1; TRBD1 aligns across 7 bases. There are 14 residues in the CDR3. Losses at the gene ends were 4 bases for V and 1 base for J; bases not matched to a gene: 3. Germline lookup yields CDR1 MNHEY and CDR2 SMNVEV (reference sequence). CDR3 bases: TGTGCCAGCAGTTACCAGGGGGGGAACACTGAAGCTTTCTTT. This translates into CASSYQGGNTEAFF.